This TCR beta chain comes out of a study of cytomegalovirus exposure and HLA in healthy donors. Across the whole study: Early released data had tens of millions of unique TCRs, all coming from HLA-typed donors.

V shed 8 bases and J 4 bases; nucleotides not matched to a gene: 4. Germline V CDR1 and CDR2: MNHEY, SVGAGI. There are 12 residues in the CDR3. PCR involved 60 Vbeta and 13 Jbeta primers. Measured with immunoSEQ multiplex PCR; TCRdb has only the in-frame clones, and not every one. The repertoire holds about 250,000 clones, with about 85% as singletons. The chain uses TRBV6-5 and TRBJ1-1; 7 bases fit TRBD1. The specimen sequenced was PBMCs. The TCR sequence derives from a girl aged 2-15 years in good health and CMV-seronegative. DNA of the CDR3: TGTGCCAGCGGAGACAGGGTCACTGAAGCTTTCTTT. This encodes CASGDRVTEAFF.